Presented here are 26 T cell receptor beta chains from one specimen sequenced in a study of T-cell reconstitution after alpha-beta-depleted transplantation in children. A TCRbeta library incorporating unique molecular identifiers was prepared. MiXCR was run by TCRdb on the PCR reads, yielding one entry per CDR3 protein. The sample shows about 290,000 distinct CDR3 sequences, 10% of them seen only once. The sample here was PBMCs, taken before TCRalphabeta/CD19-depleted stem cell transplant. The receptors come from a boy in the first two years of life with acute myeloid leukemia, due to receive a stem cell transplant.

Ten or more counts support this clonotype. The chain is built from TRBV4-3 and TRBJ2-4; D is undetermined. V was pared by 3 bases and J by 0 bases, with 15 bases between. CDR1 and CDR2 from the germline V gene are LGHNA and YSLEER. CDR3 size: 17 residues. The CDR3 DNA reads as TGCGCCAGCAGCCATGGTCCAGGACCCCAAGCCAAAAACATTCAGTACTTC. Residues: CASSHGPGPQAKNIQYF.

This clonotype was picked up many times. The J gene is TRBJ2-7, the V gene TRBV14; TRBD2 aligns across 10 bases. Germline V CDR1 and CDR2: SGHDN, FVKESK. Losses at the gene ends were 4 bases for V and 3 bases for J; bases not matched to a gene: 6. The CDR3 sequence is 15 residues long. CDR3 residues: CASSRPGLANYEQYF. In nucleotides, the CDR3 is TGTGCCAGCAGCCGACCGGGACTAGCGAACTACGAGCAGTACTTC.

In this sample, this clonotype turned up many times. The chain couples TRBV7-2 to TRBJ2-4; D unclear. The germline V gene encodes CDR1 SGHTA and CDR2 FQGNSA. The CDR3 runs 16 residues. V was cut by 0 bases and J by 1 base, with 10 bases left in between. This CDR3 reads CASSLAYAVAKNIQYF. As DNA, the CDR3 is TGTGCCAGCAGCTTAGCGTACGCGGTGGCCAAAAACATTCAGTACTTC.

In this sample, this clonotype turned up many times. The V call is TRBV19, the J call TRBJ2-7; 8 nucleotides agree with TRBD1. The CDR3 is made up of 16 amino acids. CDR1 is LNHDA and CDR2 is SQIVND in the germline V gene (reference sequence). Trimming cost V 5 bases and J 2 bases; bases outside gene matches: 11. CDR3 in amino acids: CASSPDRGRVPYEQYF. The CDR3 nucleotides read TGTGCCAGTAGTCCCGACAGGGGCCGCGTCCCCTACGAGCAGTACTTC.

Many counts were recorded for this clonotype. This chain connects TRBV5-5 to TRBJ2-3, with D maybe TRBD2 (5 bases). Germline CDR1 and CDR2: SGHKS and YYEKEE (reference sequence). V was shortened by 4 bases and J by 0 bases, with 12 bases between the two germline ends. The length of the CDR3 is 15 residues. In DNA, the CDR3 is TGTGCCAGCAGCATCCTGCGGACTAGCACAGATACGCAGTATTTT. This codes for CASSILRTSTDTQYF. Combining the CDR3 with reference TRBV5-5 and TRBJ2-3 gives the whole variable domain DAGVTQSPTHLIKTRGQQVTLRCSPISGHKSVSWYQQVLGQGPQFIFQYYEKEERGRGNFPDRFSARQFPNYSSELNVNALLLGDSALYLCASSILRTSTDTQYFGPGTRLTVL.

This clonotype was picked up many times. This chain joins TRBV5-6 and TRBJ1-2, with D possibly being TRBD1 (5 bases). CDR3 length equals 14 residues. Trimming removed 2 bases from V and 1 base from J, with 9 bases in between. Germline CDR1 SGHDT, CDR2 YYEEEE. In DNA, the CDR3 is TGTGCCAGCAGCTTTGGGGGGTTTAACTATGGCTACACCTTC. Its translation: CASSFGGFNYGYTF.

There are a few counts of this clonotype. The genes are TRBV7-2 and TRBJ2-7, with 7 bases fitting TRBD2. The CDR3 contains 15 residues. Germline V gives CDR1 SGHTA, CDR2 FQGNSA. V lost 2 bases, J lost 1 base, and 5 bases stayed unmatched. CDR3 nucleotide sequence: TGTGCCAGCAGCTTAAACGGCGGGGGTTCCTACGAGCAGTACTTC. Protein: CASSLNGGGSYEQYF.

At least ten counts were recorded for this clonotype. The chain is built from TRBV4-3 and TRBJ1-3; TRBD1 agrees at 7 bases. V shed 0 bases and J 4 bases; nucleotides not matched to a gene: 9. Germline V lookup: CDR1 LGHNA, CDR2 YSLEER. The length of the CDR3 is 17 residues. CDR3 region: CASSQDSETGVGNTIYF. CDR3 sequence (DNA): TGCGCCAGCAGCCAAGATTCCGAAACAGGGGTGGGAAACACCATATATTTT.

Turning to this clonotype: One junction end does not reproduce the germline sequence, and a read error may be involved. The chain uses TRBV7-3 and TRBJ2-5; the match to TRBD2 covers 11 bases. The CDR3 covers 15 residues. Germline V gives CDR1 SGHTA, CDR2 FQGTGA. The CDR3 bases are TGTGCCGGCAGCTACCTAGCGGGGGGCCAAGAGACCCAGTACTTC. It encodes CAGSYLAGGQETQYF.

This clonotype has a handful of counts. J is TRBJ2-7 and V is TRBV27; tentative D call: TRBD1 (6 bases). The V end lost 2 bases, the J end lost 4 bases, and 12 bases lay between the germline ends. Germline V CDR1 and CDR2: MNHEY, SMNVEV (reference sequence). The CDR3 sequence is 14 residues long. CDR3: CASSLHRDAYEQYF. CDR3 nucleotides: TGTGCCAGCAGTTTACACAGGGATGCTTACGAGCAGTACTTC.

The chain links TRBV7-2 to TRBJ2-7; D gene unclear. CDR1 is SGHTA and CDR2 is FQGNSA in the germline V gene. This CDR3 region has 13 residues. V was clipped by 5 bases and J by 4 bases, with 12 bases between them. Written as DNA, the CDR3 is TGTGCCAGCAGCCGCAGTGAATCTTACGAGCAGTACTTC. It codes for CASSRSESYEQYF. The complete variable domain, with remaining parts taken from reference TRBV7-2 and TRBJ2-7, reads GAGVSQSPSNKVTEKGKDVELRCDPISGHTALYWYRQSLGQGLEFLIYFQGNSAPDKSGLPSDRFSAERTGGSVSTLTIQRTQQEDSAVYLCASSRSESYEQYFGPGTRLTVT.

In this sample, this clonotype turned up many times. V is TRBV5-5 and J is TRBJ1-1; 8 bases line up with TRBD1. Germline CDR1 SGHKS, CDR2 YYEKEE (reference sequence). This CDR3 spans 16 amino acids. Trimming removed 4 bases from V and 2 bases from J; junction bases left unmatched: 10. CDR3 amino acids: CASSIPPGQVNTEAFF. For the CDR3, the DNA is TGTGCCAGCAGCATACCCCCGGGACAGGTCAACACTGAAGCTTTCTTT.

This chain joins TRBV29-1 and TRBJ2-7, with 8 bases identical to TRBD1. The CDR3 extends over 15 amino acids. V lost 1 base, J lost 3 bases, and 8 bases stayed unmatched. CDR1 and CDR2 (germline): SQVTM, ANQGSEA. As DNA, the CDR3 is TGCAGCGTTGAAGGAACGGACAGGGATCTCTACGAGCAGTACTTC. This translates into CSVEGTDRDLYEQYF.

This clonotype was picked up many times. The V call is TRBV6-5, the J call TRBJ2-1, with 7 bases that match TRBD2. The ends lost 6 bases at V and 0 bases at J; junction bases unmatched: 8. The CDR3 has 16 residues. CDR1 MNHEY and CDR2 SVGAGI come from the germline V gene. This CDR3 reads CASRYLSGSSYNEQFF. Written as DNA, the CDR3 is TGTGCCAGCAGATACCTTAGCGGGTCCTCCTACAATGAGCAGTTCTTC.

This clonotype was seen at least ten times. This CDR3 reads CSARDVAGNQPQHF. In DNA, the CDR3 is TGCAGTGCTAGAGATGTTGCAGGCAATCAGCCCCAGCATTTT. The chain employs TRBV20-1 and TRBJ1-5; D not certain. V was trimmed by 0 bases and J by 2 bases, leaving 8 bases between them. The CDR3 contains 14 residues. Germline V gives CDR1 DFQATT, CDR2 SNEGSKA (reference sequence).

This clonotype was picked up many times. The V gene is TRBV12-3 or TRBV12-4, the J gene TRBJ1-1; D is possibly TRBD1 (6 bases). Trimming shortened V by 6 bases and J by 3 bases, and 14 bases separated the two germline ends. CDR3 length: 14 residues. The CDR3 DNA reads as TGTGCCAGCAGCCTCCAGGGGCAGGACACTGAAGCTTTCTTT. Translating gives CASSLQGQDTEAFF.

This chain uses TRBV10-3 with TRBJ1-5; D is unresolved. Trimming shortened V by 0 bases and J by 5 bases, and 11 bases separated the two germline ends. Germline CDR1 is ENHRY and CDR2 is SYGVKD. The CDR3 loop spans 15 amino acids. The DNA for the CDR3 is TGTGCCATCAGTGAGTCGGCAGGTCCCTATCAGCCCCAGCATTTT. It is translated as CAISESAGPYQPQHF.

This clonotype was counted many times. The chain links TRBV29-1 to TRBJ2-2; a weak D match, TRBD1 (6 bases). Germline CDR1 and CDR2: SQVTM and ANQGSEA. This CDR3 has 12 amino acids. V gave up 4 bases and J gave up 7 bases, with 10 bases separating them. CDR3 in amino acids: CSVVTGVGELFF. Here the CDR3 DNA reads TGCAGCGTTGTGACAGGTGTCGGGGAGCTGTTTTTT.

As concerns this clonotype: A read error may explain this, as a much larger clone is one base away. The CDR3 nucleotides read TGCGCCAGCAGCCAGGCCGCTCAAGAGACCCAGTACTTC. This codes for CASSQAAQETQYF. The genes are TRBV5-1 and TRBJ2-5, with D hard to call. V was shortened by 4 bases and J by 2 bases, with 9 bases between the two germline ends. Per the germline V gene, CDR1 is SGHRS and CDR2 is YFSETQ. The CDR3 length is 13 residues.

This clonotype was counted ten times or more. V usage is TRBV7-2 and J usage is TRBJ2-1; D uncertain. Trimming stripped 3 bases from V and 5 bases from J, with 14 bases between. Germline loops: CDR1 SGHTA, CDR2 FQGNSA. The CDR3 sequence is 15 residues long. This chain's CDR3 is CASSFRPVWNNEQFF. The CDR3 DNA sequence: TGTGCCAGCAGCTTTCGCCCGGTGTGGAACAATGAGCAGTTCTTC.

This clonotype has more than one count but fewer than ten. This rearrangement joins TRBV7-9 to TRBJ1-2; D ambiguous. The CDR3 consists of 13 residues. Germline loops: CDR1 SEHNR, CDR2 FQNEAQ (reference sequence). The V end was cut by 5 bases, the J end by 2 bases, with 9 bases between. CDR3 region: CASSRPGNYGYTF. The CDR3 DNA reads TGTGCCAGCAGCCGTCCGGGGAACTATGGCTACACCTTC.

This clonotype appeared a few times. The rearrangement uses TRBV20-1 and TRBJ2-7, with 11 bases lining up with TRBD2. J gave up 3 bases and V 1 base, and 11 bases lay outside the gene matches. Germline CDR1 is DFQATT and CDR2 is SNEGSKA (reference sequence). The CDR3 loop spans 17 amino acids. CDR3 region: CSARVTEIAGGSYEQYF. CDR3 coding DNA: TGCAGTGCTAGAGTTACTGAGATAGCGGGGGGGAGCTACGAGCAGTACTTC.

This clonotype has a count of ten or more. The V and J genes are TRBV29-1 and TRBJ2-2, with D uncertain. The CDR3 length is 13 residues. Germline lookup yields CDR1 SQVTM and CDR2 ANQGSEA. Trimming left V 6 bases short and J 0 bases short, with 8 bases between. As DNA, the CDR3 is TGCAGCGTCAACCCCGCGAACACCGGGGAGCTGTTTTTT. Amino acid sequence: CSVNPANTGELFF.

This clonotype has a count of ten or more. The CDR3 sequence: CATSLFGTEQFF. The CDR3 nucleotides are TGTGCCACCAGCCTATTCGGGACGGAGCAGTTCTTC. The genes are TRBV24-1 and TRBJ2-1; D might be TRBD1 or TRBD2, each matching 5 bases. The length of the CDR3 is 12 residues. V lost 7 bases and J 10 bases, leaving 13 bases between the germline ends. Germline CDR1 reads KGHDR; CDR2 reads SFDVKD.

This clonotype was detected many times. The gene calls are TRBV5-1 and TRBJ2-7; D assignment may be TRBD1 or TRBD2 (5 bases each). This CDR3 is built from 14 residues. V lost 4 bases, J lost 7 bases, and 18 bases lay in between. Germline V CDR1 and CDR2: SGHRS, YFSETQ. CDR3: CASSLPGPLAEQYF. In nucleotides, the CDR3 is TGCGCCAGCAGCCTCCCGGGACCGCTAGCAGAGCAGTACTTC.

In its sample, this clonotype was seen many times. The chain uses TRBV12-3 or TRBV12-4 and TRBJ1-5; D unclear. The CDR3 runs to 14 residues. V was pared by 9 bases and J by 2 bases, with 14 bases between. In nucleotides, the CDR3 is TGTGCCAGAGTACGGGGTAATGGCAATCAGCCCCAGCATTTT. Amino acids: CARVRGNGNQPQHF.